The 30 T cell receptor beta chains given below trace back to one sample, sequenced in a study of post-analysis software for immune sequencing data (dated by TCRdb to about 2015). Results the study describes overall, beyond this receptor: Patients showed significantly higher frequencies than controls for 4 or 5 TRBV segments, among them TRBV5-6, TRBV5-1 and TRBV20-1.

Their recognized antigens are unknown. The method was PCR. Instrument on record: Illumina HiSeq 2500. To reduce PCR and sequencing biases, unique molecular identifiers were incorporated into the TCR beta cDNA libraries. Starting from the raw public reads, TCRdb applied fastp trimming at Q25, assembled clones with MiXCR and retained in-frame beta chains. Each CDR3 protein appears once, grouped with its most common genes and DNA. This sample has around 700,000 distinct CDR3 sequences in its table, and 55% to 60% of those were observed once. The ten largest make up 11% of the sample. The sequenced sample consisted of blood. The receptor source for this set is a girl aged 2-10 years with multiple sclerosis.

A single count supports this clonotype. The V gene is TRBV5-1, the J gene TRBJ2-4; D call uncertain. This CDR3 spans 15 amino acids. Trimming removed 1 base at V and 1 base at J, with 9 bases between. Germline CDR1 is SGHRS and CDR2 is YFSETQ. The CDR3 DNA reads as TGCGCCAGCAGCTTGTTGATTAACGCCAAAAACATTCAGTACTTC. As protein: CASSLLINAKNIQYF.

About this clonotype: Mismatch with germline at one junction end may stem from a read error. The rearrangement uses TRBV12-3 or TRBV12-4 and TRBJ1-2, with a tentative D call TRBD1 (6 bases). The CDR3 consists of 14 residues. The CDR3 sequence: CSSSRTVSDYGYTF. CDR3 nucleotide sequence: TGTTCCAGCAGCCGGACAGTGTCGGACTATGGCTACACCTTC.

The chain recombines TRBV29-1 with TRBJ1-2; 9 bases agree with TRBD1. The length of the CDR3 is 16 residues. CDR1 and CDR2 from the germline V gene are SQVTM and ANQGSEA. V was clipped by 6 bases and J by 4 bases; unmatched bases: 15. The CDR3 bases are TGCAGCGTAGCACAAACGGGACAGGGCGGAACCTATGGCTACACCTTC. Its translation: CSVAQTGQGGTYGYTF.

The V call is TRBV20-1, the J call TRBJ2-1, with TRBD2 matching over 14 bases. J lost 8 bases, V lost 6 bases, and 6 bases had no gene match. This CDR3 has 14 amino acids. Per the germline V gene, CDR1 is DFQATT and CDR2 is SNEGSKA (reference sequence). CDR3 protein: CSAPGTSGSDEQFF. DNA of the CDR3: TGCAGTGCACCCGGGACTAGCGGGAGTGATGAGCAGTTCTTC.

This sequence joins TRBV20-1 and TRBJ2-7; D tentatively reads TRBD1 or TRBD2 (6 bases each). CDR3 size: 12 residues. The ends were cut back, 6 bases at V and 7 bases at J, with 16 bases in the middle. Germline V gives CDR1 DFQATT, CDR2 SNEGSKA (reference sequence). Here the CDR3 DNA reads TGCAGTGCCGGGGGCCCCCTCGGAGAGCAGTACTTC. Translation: CSAGGPLGEQYF.

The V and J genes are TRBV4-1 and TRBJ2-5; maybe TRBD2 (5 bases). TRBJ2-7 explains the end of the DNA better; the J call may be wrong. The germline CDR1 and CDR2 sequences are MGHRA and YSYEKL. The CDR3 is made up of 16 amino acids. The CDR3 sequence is CASSQDSREIHYEQYF. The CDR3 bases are TGCGCCAGCAGCCAAGATTCGAGGGAGATCCACTACGAGCAGTACTTC.

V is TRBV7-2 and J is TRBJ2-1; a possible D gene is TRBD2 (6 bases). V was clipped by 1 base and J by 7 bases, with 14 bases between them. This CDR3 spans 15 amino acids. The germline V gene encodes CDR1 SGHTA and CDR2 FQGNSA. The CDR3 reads CASSLEGLIVNEQFF. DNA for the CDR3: TGTGCCAGCAGCTTAGAGGGACTTATAGTTAATGAGCAGTTCTTC.

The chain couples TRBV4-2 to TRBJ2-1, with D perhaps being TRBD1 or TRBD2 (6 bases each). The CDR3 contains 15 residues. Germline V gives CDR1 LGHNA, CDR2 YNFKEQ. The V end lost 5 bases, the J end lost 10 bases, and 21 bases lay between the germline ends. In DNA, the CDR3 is TGTGCCAGCAGCTCAAGACTGGCCGGGGGCCTAGAGCAGTTCTTC. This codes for CASSSRLAGGLEQFF.

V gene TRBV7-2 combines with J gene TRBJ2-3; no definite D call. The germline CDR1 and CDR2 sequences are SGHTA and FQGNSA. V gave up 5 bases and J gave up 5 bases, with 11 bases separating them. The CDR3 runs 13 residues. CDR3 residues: CASSPRTLDTQYF. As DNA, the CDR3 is TGTGCCAGCAGCCCACGGACCCTAGATACGCAGTATTTT.

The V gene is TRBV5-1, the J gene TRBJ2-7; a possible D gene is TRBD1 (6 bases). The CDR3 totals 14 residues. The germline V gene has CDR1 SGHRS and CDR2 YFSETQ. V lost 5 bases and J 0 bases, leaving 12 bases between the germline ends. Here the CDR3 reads CASSPGQFSYEQYF. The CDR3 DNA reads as TGCGCCAGCAGTCCCGGACAGTTCTCCTACGAGCAGTACTTC.

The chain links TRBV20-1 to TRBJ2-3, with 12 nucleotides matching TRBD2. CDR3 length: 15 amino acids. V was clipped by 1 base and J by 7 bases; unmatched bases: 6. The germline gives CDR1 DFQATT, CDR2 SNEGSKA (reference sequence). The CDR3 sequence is CSARVGTSGQNTQYF. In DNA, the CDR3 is TGCAGTGCTAGAGTGGGGACTAGCGGGCAAAATACGCAGTATTTT.

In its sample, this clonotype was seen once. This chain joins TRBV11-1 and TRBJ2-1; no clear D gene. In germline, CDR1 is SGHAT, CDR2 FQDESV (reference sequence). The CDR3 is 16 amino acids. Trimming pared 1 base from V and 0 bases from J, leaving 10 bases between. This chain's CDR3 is CASSLGDASSYNEQFF. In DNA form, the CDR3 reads TGTGCCAGCAGCTTAGGGGATGCCAGCTCCTACAATGAGCAGTTCTTC.

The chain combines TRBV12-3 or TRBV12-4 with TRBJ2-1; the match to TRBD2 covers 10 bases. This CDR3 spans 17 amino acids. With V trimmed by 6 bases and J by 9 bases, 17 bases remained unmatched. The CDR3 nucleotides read TGTGCCAGCAGCCCCACCGGGACTAGCGCCCGGGGCAGTGAGCAGTTCTTC. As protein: CASSPTGTSARGSEQFF.

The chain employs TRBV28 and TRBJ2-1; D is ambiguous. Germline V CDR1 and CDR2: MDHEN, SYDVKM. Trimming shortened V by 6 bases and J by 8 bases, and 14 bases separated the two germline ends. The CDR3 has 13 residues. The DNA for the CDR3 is TGTGCCAGCAGCGCATTTATTATCGATGAGCAGTTCTTC. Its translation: CASSAFIIDEQFF.

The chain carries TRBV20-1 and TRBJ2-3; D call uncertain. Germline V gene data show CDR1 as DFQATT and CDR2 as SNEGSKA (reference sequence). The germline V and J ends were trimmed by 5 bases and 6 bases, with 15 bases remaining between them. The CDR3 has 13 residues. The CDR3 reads CSAFEDGPDTQYF. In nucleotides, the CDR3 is TGCAGTGCTTTCGAGGATGGTCCTGATACGCAGTATTTT.

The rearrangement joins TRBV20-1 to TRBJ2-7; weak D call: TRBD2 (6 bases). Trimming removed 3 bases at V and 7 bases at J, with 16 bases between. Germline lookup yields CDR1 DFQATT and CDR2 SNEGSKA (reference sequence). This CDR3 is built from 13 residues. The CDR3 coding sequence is TGCAGTGCTAGGGGAGGCCCCTTAAGGGAGCAGTACTTC. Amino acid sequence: CSARGGPLREQYF.

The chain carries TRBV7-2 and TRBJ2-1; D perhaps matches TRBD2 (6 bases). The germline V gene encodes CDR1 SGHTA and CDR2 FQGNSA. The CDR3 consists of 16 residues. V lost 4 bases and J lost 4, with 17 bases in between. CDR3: CASSSGTTEGYNEQFF. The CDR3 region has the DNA TGTGCCAGCAGCTCCGGGACGACGGAGGGGTACAATGAGCAGTTCTTC.

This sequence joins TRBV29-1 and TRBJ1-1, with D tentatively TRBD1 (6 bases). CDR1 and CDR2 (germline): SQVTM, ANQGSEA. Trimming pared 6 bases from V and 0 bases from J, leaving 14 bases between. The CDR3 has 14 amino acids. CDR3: CSVKGVSMNTEAFF. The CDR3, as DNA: TGCAGCGTGAAGGGGGTGTCGATGAACACTGAAGCTTTCTTT.

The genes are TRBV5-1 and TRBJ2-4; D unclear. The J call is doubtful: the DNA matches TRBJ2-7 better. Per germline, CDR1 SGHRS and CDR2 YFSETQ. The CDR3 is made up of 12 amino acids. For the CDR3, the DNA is TGCGCCAGCAGTTCGTCGACCCGCGAGCAGTACTTC. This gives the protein CASSSSTREQYF.

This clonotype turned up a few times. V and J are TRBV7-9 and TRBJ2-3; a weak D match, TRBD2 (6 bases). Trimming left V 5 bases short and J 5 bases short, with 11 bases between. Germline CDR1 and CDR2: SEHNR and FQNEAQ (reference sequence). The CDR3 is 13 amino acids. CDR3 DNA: TGTGCCAGCAGCCTCACGCGGGAAGATACGCAGTATTTT. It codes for CASSLTREDTQYF.

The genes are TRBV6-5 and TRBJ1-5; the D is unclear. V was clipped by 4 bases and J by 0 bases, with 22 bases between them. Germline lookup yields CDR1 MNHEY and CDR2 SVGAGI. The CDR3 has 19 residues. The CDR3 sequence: CASSSGPRADIYSNQPQHF. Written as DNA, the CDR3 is TGTGCCAGCAGTTCCGGCCCAAGGGCGGATATCTATAGCAATCAGCCCCAGCATTTT.

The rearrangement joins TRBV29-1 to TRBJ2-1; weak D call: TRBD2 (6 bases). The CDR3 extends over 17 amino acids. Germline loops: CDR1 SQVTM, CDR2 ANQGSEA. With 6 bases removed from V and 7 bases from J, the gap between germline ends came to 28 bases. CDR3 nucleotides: TGCAGCGTCCATCCCCGGGGGTGGGAGCGAGGGCGGAATGAGCAGTTCTTC. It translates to CSVHPRGWERGRNEQFF.

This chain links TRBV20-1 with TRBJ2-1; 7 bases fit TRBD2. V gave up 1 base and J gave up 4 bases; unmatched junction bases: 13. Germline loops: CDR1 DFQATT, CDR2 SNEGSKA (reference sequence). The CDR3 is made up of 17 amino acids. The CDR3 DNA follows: TGCAGTGCTAGAGTGGGGTCCGGGACTACTATTTACAATGAGCAGTTCTTC. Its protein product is CSARVGSGTTIYNEQFF.

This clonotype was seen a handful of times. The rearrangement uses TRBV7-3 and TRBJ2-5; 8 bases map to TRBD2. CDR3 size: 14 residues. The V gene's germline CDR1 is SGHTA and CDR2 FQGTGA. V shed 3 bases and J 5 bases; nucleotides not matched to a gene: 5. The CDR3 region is CASSFSGIVETQYF. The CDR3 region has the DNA TGTGCCAGCAGCTTTAGCGGGATAGTCGAGACCCAGTACTTC.

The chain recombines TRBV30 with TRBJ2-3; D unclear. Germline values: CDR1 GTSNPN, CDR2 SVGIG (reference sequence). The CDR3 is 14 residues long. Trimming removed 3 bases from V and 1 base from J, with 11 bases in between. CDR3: CAWSTYPRTDTQYF. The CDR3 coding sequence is TGTGCCTGGAGCACATACCCCCGCACAGATACGCAGTATTTT.

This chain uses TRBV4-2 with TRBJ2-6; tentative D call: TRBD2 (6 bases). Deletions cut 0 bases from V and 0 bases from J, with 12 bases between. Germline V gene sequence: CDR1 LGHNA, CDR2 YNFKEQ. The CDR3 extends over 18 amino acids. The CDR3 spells CASSQEPGVSSGANVLTF. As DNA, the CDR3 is TGTGCCAGCAGCCAAGAACCGGGGGTTAGCTCTGGGGCCAACGTCCTGACTTTC.

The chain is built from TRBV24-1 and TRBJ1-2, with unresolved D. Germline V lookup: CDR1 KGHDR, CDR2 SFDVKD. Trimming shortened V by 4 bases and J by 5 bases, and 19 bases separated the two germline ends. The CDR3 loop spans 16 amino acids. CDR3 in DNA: TGTGCCACCAGTGAATCTGACGGTTCTCCCACTTATGGCTACACCTTC. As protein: CATSESDGSPTYGYTF.

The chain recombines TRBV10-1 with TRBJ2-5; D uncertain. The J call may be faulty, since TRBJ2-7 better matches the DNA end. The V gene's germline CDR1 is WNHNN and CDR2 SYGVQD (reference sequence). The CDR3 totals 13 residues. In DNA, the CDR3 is TGCGCCAGCAGTGAGTCGGGGATGGGCGAGCAGTACTTC. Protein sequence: CASSESGMGEQYF.

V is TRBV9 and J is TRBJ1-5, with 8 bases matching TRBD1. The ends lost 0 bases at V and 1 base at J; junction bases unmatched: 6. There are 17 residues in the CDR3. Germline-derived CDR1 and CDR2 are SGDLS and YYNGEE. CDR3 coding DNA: TGTGCCAGCAGCGTAGCCCCGACAGGGGCCAGCAATCAGCCCCAGCATTTT. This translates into CASSVAPTGASNQPQHF.

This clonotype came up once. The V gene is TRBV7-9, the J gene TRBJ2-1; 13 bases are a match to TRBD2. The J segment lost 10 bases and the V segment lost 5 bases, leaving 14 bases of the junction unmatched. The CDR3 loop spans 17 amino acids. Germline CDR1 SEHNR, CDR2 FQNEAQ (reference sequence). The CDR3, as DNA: TGTGCCAGCAGCAAAATTTCGACTAGCGGGAGGTCAGGGGAGCAGTTCTTC. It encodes CASSKISTSGRSGEQFF.